These 18 T cell receptor beta chains share one sample of origin, sequenced in a study of OX40 agonist ivuxolimab in advanced cancers. The data were produced by immunoSEQ multiplex PCR, yet TCRdb's version contains in-frame clones alone and is incomplete. This sample has 100,000 to 120,000 clones, with approximately 89% found just once. The material was CD4+ or CD8+ T cells sorted from blood, obtained in a trial of the OX40 agonist ivuxolimab. The origin of the receptors is an adult with an advanced solid tumor such as melanoma, head and neck, liver or kidney cancer.

The chain has TRBV27 and TRBJ2-6; TRBD1 agrees at 8 bases. V was pared by 6 bases and J by 2 bases, with 3 bases of the junction left unmatched. The CDR3 spans 15 residues. Germline CDR1 MNHEY, CDR2 SMNVEV (reference sequence). The CDR3 region has the DNA TGTGCCAGCAGGCAGGGGGCAGCTGGGGCCAACGTCCTGACTTTC. It codes for CASRQGAAGANVLTF.

The V and J genes are TRBV4-2 and TRBJ2-3; D gene uncertain. The CDR3 covers 15 residues. CDR1 is LGHNA, CDR2 YNFKEQ, per germline. The V and J ends lost 0 bases and 3 bases respectively, with 10 bases between them. The CDR3 is CASSQDEVRTDTQYF. CDR3 nucleotide sequence: TGTGCCAGCAGCCAAGATGAAGTCAGAACAGATACGCAGTATTTT.

The V and J genes are TRBV5-4 and TRBJ1-1, with TRBD1 matching over 9 bases. The germline gives CDR1 SGHNT, CDR2 YYREEE (reference sequence). There are 13 residues in the CDR3. V was clipped by 5 bases and J by 4 bases; unmatched bases: 3. The CDR3 DNA reads TGTGCCAGCAGACGGGACAGGGCCACTGAAGCTTTCTTT. As protein: CASRRDRATEAFF. The variable domain in full, with the rest retrieved from reference TRBV5-4 and TRBJ1-1, is ETGVTQSPTHLIKTRGQQVTLRCSSQSGHNTVSWYQQALGQGPQFIFQYYREEENGRGNFPPRFSGLQFPNYSSELNVNALELDDSALYLCASRRDRATEAFFGQGTRLTVV.

The chain employs TRBV7-2 and TRBJ2-1; 7 positions agree with TRBD2. This CDR3 spans 11 amino acids. With 4 bases clipped from V and 13 bases from J, the junction kept 4 bases outside the gene matches. The germline V gene encodes CDR1 SGHTA and CDR2 FQGNSA. CDR3 sequence: CASSSGLVQFF. The DNA for the CDR3 is TGTGCCAGCAGCTCTGGACTAGTTCAGTTCTTC.

The chain couples TRBV4-3 to TRBJ1-2; possibly TRBD1 for D (6 bases). Germline V gene data show CDR1 as LGHNA and CDR2 as YSLEER. V lost 3 bases and J 3 bases, leaving 14 bases between the germline ends. The length of the CDR3 is 15 residues. The CDR3 DNA reads as TGCGCCAGCAGCCAGGCCCAAAGGGGGGACTATGGCTACACCTTC. It specifies CASSQAQRGDYGYTF.

The rearrangement links TRBV9 to TRBJ2-7; possible D gene TRBD1, 6 bases. Trimming left V 0 bases short and J 2 bases short, with 15 bases between. Germline V lookup: CDR1 SGDLS, CDR2 YYNGEE. The CDR3 has 16 residues. CDR3 bases: TGTGCCAGCAGCGTAGGAGGCAGGGGTCCCCCCTACGAGCAGTACTTC. It codes for CASSVGGRGPPYEQYF. The variable domain in full, completed from reference TRBV9 and TRBJ2-7, reads DSGVTQTPKHLITATGQRVTLRCSPRSGDLSVYWYQQSLDQGLQFLIQYYNGEERAKGNILERFSAQQFPDLHSELNLSSLELGDSALYFCASSVGGRGPPYEQYFGPGTRLTVT.

The gene calls are TRBV25-1 and TRBJ1-1; no clear D. V was clipped by 5 bases and J by 5 bases, with 21 bases between them. The CDR3 sequence is 16 residues long. The germline CDR1 and CDR2 sequences are MGHDK and SYGVNS. CDR3 amino acids: CASSPGTAPSRTEAFF. CDR3 DNA: TGTGCCAGCAGTCCCGGAACAGCTCCCAGCAGGACTGAAGCTTTCTTT. Combining the CDR3 with reference TRBV25-1 and TRBJ1-1 gives the whole variable domain EADIYQTPRYLVIGTGKKITLECSQTMGHDKMYWYQQDPGMELHLIHYSYGVNSTEKGDLSSESTVSRIRTEHFPLTLESARPSHTSQYLCASSPGTAPSRTEAFFGQGTRLTVV.

A few counts support this clone. The rearrangement links TRBV9 to TRBJ1-1; the D is unclear. The CDR3 sequence is 13 residues long. V was clipped by 4 bases and J by 3 bases, with 10 bases between them. In germline, CDR1 is SGDLS, CDR2 YYNGEE. The chain's CDR3 is CASSLTPDTEAFF. CDR3 DNA sequence: TGTGCCAGCAGCCTCACACCTGACACTGAAGCTTTCTTT.

This rearrangement joins TRBV6-5 to TRBJ2-7; D is possibly TRBD1 (6 bases). The V gene's germline CDR1 is MNHEY and CDR2 SVGAGI. Trimming removed 6 bases from V and 0 bases from J, with 15 bases in between. The CDR3 has 15 residues. CDR3 sequence reads: CASSLNRESSYEQYF. The CDR3 DNA is TGTGCCAGCAGCCTAAACAGGGAAAGCTCCTACGAGCAGTACTTC.

This clone appeared once. CDR3 amino acids: CASSQEFSGLAGVTQYF. In DNA, the CDR3 is TGCGCCAGCAGCCAAGAGTTCTCGGGACTAGCGGGAGTGACCCAGTACTTC. The J gene is TRBJ2-5, the V gene TRBV4-3, with 14 bases identical to TRBD2. Unmatched junction bases numbered 7, after V lost 0 bases and J lost 7 bases. CDR1 LGHNA and CDR2 YSLEER come from the germline V gene. This CDR3 has 17 amino acids.

The V and J genes are TRBV19 and TRBJ2-7; TRBD1 might be the D (6 bases). The CDR3 is 13 residues long. The V gene's germline CDR1 is LNHDA and CDR2 SQIVND (reference sequence). V was shortened by 0 bases and J by 4 bases, with 7 bases between the two germline ends. This chain's CDR3 is CASSIEGGYEQYF. The CDR3 coding sequence is TGTGCCAGTAGTATAGAAGGGGGATACGAGCAGTACTTC.

On this clone itself: The junction and the germline gene differ at one end; a read error may be behind it. V and J are TRBV6-1 and TRBJ1-2; D might be TRBD1 (6 bases). The CDR3 covers 13 residues. CDR1 is MNHNS and CDR2 is SASEGT in the germline V gene. In DNA form, the CDR3 reads TGTGCCAGCAGTGATTGGCAGGGGATTGGCTACGCCTTC. This codes for CASSDWQGIGYAF.

The chain links TRBV19 to TRBJ1-2, with D unresolved. Trimming left V 3 bases short and J 0 bases short, with 8 bases between. Germline lookup yields CDR1 LNHDA and CDR2 SQIVND (reference sequence). This CDR3 has 14 amino acids. DNA for the CDR3: TGTGCCAGTAGTATGGGGTCTGCTAACTATGGCTACACCTTC. It is translated as CASSMGSANYGYTF.

This clone came up once. The chain employs TRBV28 and TRBJ2-4, with 7 nucleotides matching TRBD1. The germline V gene encodes CDR1 MDHEN and CDR2 SYDVKM. V shed 3 bases, J shed 8 bases, and the junction held 4 bases outside the gene matches. The CDR3 spans 13 residues. The CDR3 protein is CASSFRGLDIQYF. The CDR3 nucleotides are TGTGCCAGCAGTTTCAGGGGGTTAGACATTCAGTACTTC. The full variable domain, rest sourced from reference TRBV28 and TRBJ2-4, is DVKVTQSSRYLVKRTGEKVFLECVQDMDHENMFWYRQDPGLGLRLIYFSYDVKMKEKGDIPEGYSVSREKKERFSLILESASTNQTSMYLCASSFRGLDIQYFGAGTRLSVL.

The V gene is TRBV6-1, the J gene TRBJ1-4; no clear D gene. Germline V gives CDR1 MNHNS, CDR2 SASEGT. V dropped 1 base and J dropped 6 bases, with 12 bases sitting between them. The CDR3 spans 15 residues. The CDR3 DNA follows: TGTGCCAGCAGTGAAGAGGGAAACTCTGATGAAAAACTGTTTTTT. It yields the protein CASSEEGNSDEKLFF.

The V gene is TRBV14, the J gene TRBJ1-5; 8 bases match TRBD1. J gave up 0 bases and V 1 base, and 8 bases lay outside the gene matches. The CDR3 is 18 residues long. Germline assignment: CDR1 SGHDN and CDR2 FVKESK. This CDR3 is CASSQGTGGPTSNQPQHF. Written as DNA, the CDR3 is TGTGCCAGCAGCCAAGGAACAGGGGGACCGACTAGCAATCAGCCCCAGCATTTT.

The gene calls are TRBV27 and TRBJ2-7, with D perhaps TRBD1 (6 bases). With 3 bases removed from V and 9 bases from J, the gap between germline ends came to 21 bases. Germline V lookup: CDR1 MNHEY, CDR2 SMNVEV (reference sequence). The CDR3 sequence is 15 residues long. The CDR3 region is CASSFRMTTRGGQYF. In DNA form, the CDR3 reads TGTGCCAGCAGTTTCCGGATGACTACTCGAGGGGGGCAGTACTTC.

This chain connects TRBV2 to TRBJ2-7; TRBD1 agrees at 8 bases. Per the germline V gene, CDR1 is SNHLY and CDR2 is FYNNEI. V dropped 8 bases and J dropped 1; count of bases not matched to a gene: 7. The CDR3 is 14 residues long. The CDR3 here is CASLLQGESYEQYF. The CDR3 DNA sequence: TGTGCCAGCTTGCTACAGGGGGAGTCCTACGAGCAGTACTTC. Looking up the rest from reference TRBV2 and TRBJ2-7 gives the full variable domain: EPEVTQTPSHQVTQMGQEVILRCVPISNHLYFYWYRQILGQKVEFLVSFYNNEISEKSEIFDDQFSVERPDGSNFTLKIRSTKLEDSAMYFCASLLQGESYEQYFGPGTRLTVT.